This passage covers 30 T cell receptor beta chains from one sample sequenced in a study of CXCR3-negative and CXCR3-positive naive CD8 T cells. Study-level points and caveats: Naive cells with CXCR3 showed TRB CDR3s that were more hydrophobic than those in CXCR3-negative naive cells.

The antigens these receptors bind are not known. The libraries of TRB cDNA were prepared using 5' RACE with UMI labels. TCRdb reprocessed the 5' RACE reads, with one entry per CDR3 protein and no DNA. The repertoire table contains 84,000 or so distinct CDR3 sequences. The sample comprised naive CXCR3+ CD8+ T cells from blood. The subset: CD45RO-CCR7+CD27+CD95- naive CD8+ T cells expressing CXCR3 (TNR3+). The receptors were sampled from a human donor in good health. Some clones in this sample may be carry-over from other donors' samples.

The J gene is TRBJ1-2, the V gene TRBV9; the D call from TCRdb, TRBD1, cannot be confirmed without DNA. This CDR3 comprises 17 residues. Germline CDR1 and CDR2: SGDLS and YYNGEE. CDR3 sequence reads: CASSVEGTTRTNYDYTF.

The J gene is TRBJ1-1, the V gene TRBV4-1. Germline V lookup: CDR1 MGHRA, CDR2 YSYEKL. This CDR3 spans 16 amino acids. The CDR3 loop is CASSRQGRRMNTEAFF.

The CDR3 region is CASSLSEGKYNEQFF. The chain carries TRBV5-1 and TRBJ2-1; without DNA, the TCRdb call of TRBD2 cannot be checked. Germline V gene lookup returns CDR1 SGHRS and CDR2 YFSETQ. The CDR3 consists of 15 residues.

This chain joins TRBV12-3 or TRBV12-4 and TRBJ1-1; no DNA is available, so the TRBD1 call from TCRdb remains unchecked. The CDR3 spans 12 residues. CDR3 sequence reads: CASSSPGIEAFF.

The chain is built from TRBV7-3 and TRBJ2-7; the TCRdb D gene call, TRBD2, has no DNA to confirm it. CDR1 and CDR2 from the germline V gene are SGHTA and FQGTGA. The length of the CDR3 is 15 residues. The CDR3: CASSLGGGQSYEQYF.

This chain uses TRBV6-1 with TRBJ2-4; lacking DNA, the TRBD1 call made by TCRdb goes unchecked. The CDR3 has 14 residues. Germline V CDR1 and CDR2: MNHNS, SASEGT. The CDR3 here is CASSELGDSNIQYF.

V usage is TRBV28 and J usage is TRBJ2-2; TCRdb's D call, TRBD2, is unchecked because there is no DNA. This CDR3 is 16 amino acids long. Germline-derived CDR1 and CDR2 are MDHEN and SYDVKM. CDR3 loop: CASSYRLAGDTGELFF.

This chain joins TRBV28 and TRBJ2-7. Germline values: CDR1 MDHEN, CDR2 SYDVKM. The CDR3 runs 12 residues. The CDR3 spells CASSSLVYEQYF.

The chain carries TRBV24-1 and TRBJ2-3; as DNA is missing, the TRBD1 call by TCRdb cannot be tested. The germline V gene has CDR1 KGHDR and CDR2 SFDVKD. The CDR3 length is 15 residues. The CDR3 loop is CATSDQDRGTDTQYF.

This chain uses TRBV4-1 with TRBJ2-3; checking the TCRdb D call of TRBD1 is not possible without DNA. This CDR3 spans 17 amino acids. CDR1 is MGHRA and CDR2 is YSYEKL in the germline V gene. CDR3 in amino acids: CASSLGGLRGRTDTQYF.

The rearrangement links TRBV28 to TRBJ2-1; TCRdb's D call of TRBD1 is untestable without DNA. Germline V CDR1 and CDR2: MDHEN, SYDVKM. The CDR3 contains 12 residues. This CDR3 is CASSSGLGEQFF.

The chain has TRBV24-1 and TRBJ2-3; TCRdb calls TRBD2, which cannot be checked without DNA. CDR1 KGHDR and CDR2 SFDVKD come from the germline V gene. This CDR3 spans 15 amino acids. The chain's CDR3 is CATSDPLDSTDTQYF.

The chain carries TRBV28 and TRBJ2-2; TCRdb's D call of TRBD2 is untestable without DNA. The CDR3 has 18 residues. Germline CDR1 and CDR2: MDHEN and SYDVKM. This CDR3 reads CASSFPSGGAEYTGELFF.

The chain is built from TRBV21-1 and TRBJ1-2. TRBV21-1 is labeled a pseudogene. This CDR3 comprises 14 residues. CDR3 loop: CASSTGGLNYGYTF.

The chain carries TRBV28 and TRBJ2-7. CDR3 length equals 15 residues. From germline, CDR1 is MDHEN and CDR2 SYDVKM. CDR3 loop: CASSLDRGLSYEQYF. Full variable domain (outside the CDR3, taken from reference TRBV28 and TRBJ2-7): DVKVTQSSRYLVKRTGEKVFLECVQDMDHENMFWYRQDPGLGLRLIYFSYDVKMKEKGDIPEGYSVSREKKERFSLILESASTNQTSMYLCASSLDRGLSYEQYFGPGTRLTVT.

V and J are TRBV10-3 and TRBJ2-5; TCRdb lists TRBD2, though no DNA is available to test this call. CDR1 ENHRY and CDR2 SYGVKD come from the germline V gene. The CDR3 extends over 19 amino acids. CDR3 in amino acids: CAISEPRLAGGGPQETQYF.

The chain recombines TRBV5-1 with TRBJ2-1; the D gene TCRdb calls, TRBD2, cannot be checked with no DNA. The CDR3 consists of 12 residues. Germline-derived CDR1 and CDR2 are SGHRS and YFSETQ. CDR3 region: CASSQTRDEQFF.

The chain is built from TRBV18 and TRBJ1-1; TCRdb reports TRBD1, a call that lacks DNA to check it against. This CDR3 comprises 13 residues. Germline values: CDR1 KGHSH, CDR2 LQKENI. CDR3 protein: CASSSTGRTEAFF.

The genes are TRBV29-1 and TRBJ2-3; TCRdb outputs TRBD1, but without DNA this stays unchecked. This CDR3 is 15 amino acids long. CDR1 is SQVTM, CDR2 ANQGSEA, per germline. CDR3 protein: CSVTGTDGYTDTQYF.

The gene calls are TRBV7-7 and TRBJ2-1; the D gene TCRdb calls, TRBD1, cannot be checked with no DNA. Germline V gene data show CDR1 as SSHAT and CDR2 as FNYEAQ (reference sequence). This CDR3 contains 19 residues. The CDR3 spells CASSLDFPSGGPPGNEQFF.

The rearrangement uses TRBV24-1 and TRBJ2-2; TCRdb selects TRBD2, and the lack of DNA leaves this call unchecked. Germline loops: CDR1 KGHDR, CDR2 SFDVKD. The CDR3 sequence is 15 residues long. The CDR3 spells CATSPRTSGTGELFF.

The chain has TRBV29-1 and TRBJ2-2; lacking DNA, the TRBD1 call made by TCRdb goes unchecked. CDR1 is SQVTM, CDR2 ANQGSEA, per germline. The CDR3 has 13 residues. This CDR3 reads CSGGTGEGRELFF.

V usage is TRBV14 and J usage is TRBJ2-5. The CDR3 runs to 15 residues. CDR1 and CDR2 (germline): SGHDN, FVKESK. CDR3 in amino acids: CASSHGSGVQETQYF. The variable domain in full, completed from reference TRBV14 and TRBJ2-5, reads EAGVTQFPSHSVIEKGQTVTLRCDPISGHDNLYWYRRVMGKEIKFLLHFVKESKQDESGMPNNRFLAERTGGTYSTLKVQPAELEDSGVYFCASSHGSGVQETQYFGPGTRLLVL.

The rearrangement links TRBV9 to TRBJ2-6; TCRdb reports TRBD1, a call that lacks DNA to check it against. The length of the CDR3 is 18 residues. The V gene's germline CDR1 is SGDLS and CDR2 YYNGEE. The chain's CDR3 is CASSARDRIFSGANVLTF.

The genes are TRBV4-2 and TRBJ1-2; TCRdb lists TRBD1, though no DNA is available to test this call. Germline values: CDR1 LGHNA, CDR2 YNFKEQ. The CDR3 spans 15 residues. The CDR3 spells CASSQDEGADYGYTF.

The chain employs TRBV12-3 or TRBV12-4 and TRBJ2-4; no DNA is available, so the TRBD1 call from TCRdb remains unchecked. The CDR3 is 18 amino acids. This CDR3 reads CASSLRPPWTARGNIQYF.

V is TRBV27 and J is TRBJ2-7; TCRdb names TRBD1, which stays unverified in the absence of DNA. CDR1 is MNHEY and CDR2 is SMNVEV in the germline V gene (reference sequence). The CDR3 runs to 14 residues. Here the CDR3 reads CASSFSGQNYEQYF.

CDR3 protein: CASSEGDWELYNEQFF. The J gene is TRBJ2-1, the V gene TRBV6-5; there is no DNA to check the TCRdb D call of TRBD2. Germline assignment: CDR1 MNHEY and CDR2 SVGAGI. The CDR3 is 16 amino acids.

The V gene is TRBV28, the J gene TRBJ2-5; the TRBD1 assignment by TCRdb is unverifiable without DNA. Germline V gene data show CDR1 as MDHEN and CDR2 as SYDVKM. The CDR3 consists of 15 residues. The chain's CDR3 is CASSLLGDRGETQYF.

The J gene is TRBJ2-7, the V gene TRBV5-1. CDR1 and CDR2 from the germline V gene are SGHRS and YFSETQ. The length of the CDR3 is 13 residues. The CDR3 is CASSPNPTYEQYF.